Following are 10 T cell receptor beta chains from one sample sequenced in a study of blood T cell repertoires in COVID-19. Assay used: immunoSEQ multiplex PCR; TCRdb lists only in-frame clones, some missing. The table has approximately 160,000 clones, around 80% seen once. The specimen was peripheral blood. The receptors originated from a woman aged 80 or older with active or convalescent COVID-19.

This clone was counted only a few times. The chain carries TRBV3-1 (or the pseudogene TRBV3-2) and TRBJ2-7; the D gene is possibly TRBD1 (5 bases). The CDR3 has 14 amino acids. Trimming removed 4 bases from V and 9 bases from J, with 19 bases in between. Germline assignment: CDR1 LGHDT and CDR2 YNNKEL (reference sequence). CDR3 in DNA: TGTGCCAGCAGCCCGACGACAGTGACGATCGTGCAGTACTTC. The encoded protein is CASSPTTVTIVQYF.

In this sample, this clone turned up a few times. CDR3 in DNA: TGTGCCAGTAGTTCCGACAGGGGAGGCAATCAGCCCCAGCATTTT. Protein product: CASSSDRGGNQPQHF. The V and J genes are TRBV19 and TRBJ1-5, with 8 nucleotides matching TRBD1. Germline loops: CDR1 LNHDA, CDR2 SQIVND (reference sequence). CDR3 size: 15 residues. V lost 5 bases and J lost 2; bases outside the gene matches: 5.

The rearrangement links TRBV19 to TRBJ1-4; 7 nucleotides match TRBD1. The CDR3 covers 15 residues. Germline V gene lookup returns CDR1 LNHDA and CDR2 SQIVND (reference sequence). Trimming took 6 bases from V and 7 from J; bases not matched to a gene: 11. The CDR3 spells CASRPNRGLGEKLFF. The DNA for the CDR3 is TGTGCCAGTAGGCCGAACAGGGGATTAGGTGAAAAACTGTTTTTT.

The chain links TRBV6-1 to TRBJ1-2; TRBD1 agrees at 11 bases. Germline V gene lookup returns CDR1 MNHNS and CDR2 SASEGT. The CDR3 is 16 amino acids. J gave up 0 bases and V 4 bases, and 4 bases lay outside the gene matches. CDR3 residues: CASSVAGQGANYGYTF. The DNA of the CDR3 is TGTGCCAGCAGTGTCGCGGGACAGGGGGCTAACTATGGCTACACCTTC.

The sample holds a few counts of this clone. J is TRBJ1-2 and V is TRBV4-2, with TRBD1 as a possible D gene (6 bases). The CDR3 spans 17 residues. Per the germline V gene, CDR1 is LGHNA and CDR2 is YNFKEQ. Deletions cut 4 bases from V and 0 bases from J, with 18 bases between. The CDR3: CASSPGGLRDPNYGYTF. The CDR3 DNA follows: TGTGCCAGCAGCCCTGGGGGCCTCAGGGACCCTAACTATGGCTACACCTTC.

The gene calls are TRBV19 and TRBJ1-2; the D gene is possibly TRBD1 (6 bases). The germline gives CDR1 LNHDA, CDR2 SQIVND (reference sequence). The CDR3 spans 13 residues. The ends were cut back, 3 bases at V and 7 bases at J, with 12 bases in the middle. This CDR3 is CASSIQMGAGYTF. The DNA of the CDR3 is TGTGCCAGTAGTATCCAGATGGGGGCTGGCTACACCTTC.

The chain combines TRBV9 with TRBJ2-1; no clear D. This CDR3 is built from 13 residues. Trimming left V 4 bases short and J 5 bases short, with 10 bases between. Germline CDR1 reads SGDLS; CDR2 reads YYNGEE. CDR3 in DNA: TGTGCCAGCAGCCCTCGTGTTGACAATGAGCAGTTCTTC. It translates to CASSPRVDNEQFF.

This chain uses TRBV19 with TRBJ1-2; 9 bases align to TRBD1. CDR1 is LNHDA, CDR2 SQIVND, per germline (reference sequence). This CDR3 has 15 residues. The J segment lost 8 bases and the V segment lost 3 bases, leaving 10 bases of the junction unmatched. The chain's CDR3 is CASSMAGQGGGGYTF. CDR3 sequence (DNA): TGTGCCAGTAGTATGGCGGGACAGGGTGGTGGAGGCTACACCTTC.

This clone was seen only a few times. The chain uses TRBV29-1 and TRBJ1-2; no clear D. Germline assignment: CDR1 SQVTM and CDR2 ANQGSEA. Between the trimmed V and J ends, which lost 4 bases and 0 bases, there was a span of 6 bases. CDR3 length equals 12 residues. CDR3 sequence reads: CSVVVANYGYTF. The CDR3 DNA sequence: TGCAGCGTTGTGGTAGCTAACTATGGCTACACCTTC.

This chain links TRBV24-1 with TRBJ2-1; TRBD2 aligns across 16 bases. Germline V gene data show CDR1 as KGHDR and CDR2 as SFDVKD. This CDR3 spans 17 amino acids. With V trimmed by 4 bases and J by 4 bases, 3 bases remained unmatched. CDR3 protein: CATSEGTSGGEYNEQFF. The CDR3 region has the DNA TGTGCCACCAGTGAAGGGACTAGCGGGGGGGAATACAATGAGCAGTTCTTC.